These 2 T cell receptor beta chains were all obtained from the same sample, sequenced in a study of regulatory T cells in long-lasting Graves disease. Documented time point: newly diagnosed GD, antithyroid drugs for less than 3 months. Extracted RNA from PBMCs served as the source of the TCR library. The TCR beta library used iRepertoire HTBI primers with Arm-PCR amplification of CDR3. TCRdb re-called the multiplex PCR reads through MiXCR, storing one row per CDR3 protein. This sample carries hundreds of thousands of distinct CDR3 sequences, 16% of them seen once, and the ten largest clones take roughly 25%. Another study also made use of these data, one on T cells in Graves' hyperthyroidism and ophthalmopathy.

The sequencing here drew on peripheral blood mononuclear cells (PBMCs), taken at new diagnosis, from a patient treated with antithyroid drugs. The source is a woman aged 40-60 years with Graves disease.

This clonotype was counted at least ten times. As DNA, the CDR3 is TGTGCCAGCAGCCCCAGGGTTTGGGGCACTGAAGCTTTCTTT. Its translation: CASSPRVWGTEAFF. V is TRBV12-3 or TRBV12-4 and J is TRBJ1-1, with a possible D match to TRBD1 (5 bases). Trimming took 6 bases from V and 4 from J, leaving 15 bases between them. The CDR3 is 14 residues long.

This clonotype was observed many times. J is TRBJ1-2 and V is TRBV7-8; TRBD1 matches at 7 bases. Per the germline V gene, CDR1 is SGHVS and CDR2 is FQNEAQ. The CDR3 contains 15 residues. V was pared by 5 bases and J by 8 bases, with 14 bases of the junction left unmatched. CDR3 amino acids: CASSHRDRHLYGYTF. The DNA for the CDR3 is TGTGCCAGCAGCCATAGGGACAGACATCTATACGGCTACACCTTC.